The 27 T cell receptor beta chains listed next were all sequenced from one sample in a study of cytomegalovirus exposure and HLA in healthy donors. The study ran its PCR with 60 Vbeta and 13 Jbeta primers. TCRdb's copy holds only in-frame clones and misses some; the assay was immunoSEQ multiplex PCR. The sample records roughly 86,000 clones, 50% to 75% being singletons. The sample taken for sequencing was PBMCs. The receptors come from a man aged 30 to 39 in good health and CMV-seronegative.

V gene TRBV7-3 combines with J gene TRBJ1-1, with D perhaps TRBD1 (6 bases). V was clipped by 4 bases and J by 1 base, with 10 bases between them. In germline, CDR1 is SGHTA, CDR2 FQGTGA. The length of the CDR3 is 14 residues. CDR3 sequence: CASSSMTGNTEAFF. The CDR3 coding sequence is TGTGCCAGCAGCTCTATGACAGGGAACACTGAAGCTTTCTTT.

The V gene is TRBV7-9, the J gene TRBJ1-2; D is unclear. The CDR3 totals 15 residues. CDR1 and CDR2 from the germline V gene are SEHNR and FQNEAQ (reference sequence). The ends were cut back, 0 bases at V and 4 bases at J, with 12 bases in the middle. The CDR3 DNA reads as TGTGCCAGCAGCTTAGCGTCGGCCAGGCGCTATGGCTACACCTTC. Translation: CASSLASARRYGYTF.

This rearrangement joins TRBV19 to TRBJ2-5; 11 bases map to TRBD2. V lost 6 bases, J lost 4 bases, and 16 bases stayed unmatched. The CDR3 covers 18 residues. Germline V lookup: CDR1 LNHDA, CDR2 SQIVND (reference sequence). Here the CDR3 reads CASSHIIAGGPGGETQYF. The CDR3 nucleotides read TGTGCCAGTAGCCACATCATAGCGGGAGGGCCGGGGGGAGAGACCCAGTACTTC.

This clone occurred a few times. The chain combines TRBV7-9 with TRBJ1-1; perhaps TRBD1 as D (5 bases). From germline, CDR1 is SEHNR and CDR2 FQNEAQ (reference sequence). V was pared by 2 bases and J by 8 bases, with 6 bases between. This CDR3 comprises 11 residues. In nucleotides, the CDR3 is TGTGCCAGCAGCTTATGGACAGAAGCTTTCTTT. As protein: CASSLWTEAFF.

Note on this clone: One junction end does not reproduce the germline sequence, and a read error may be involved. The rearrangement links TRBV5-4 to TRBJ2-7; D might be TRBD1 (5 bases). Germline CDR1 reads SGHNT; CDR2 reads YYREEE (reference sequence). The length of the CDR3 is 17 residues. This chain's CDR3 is CASGLDRRTDNFYEQYF. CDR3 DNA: TGTGCCAGCGGCTTGGATCGCCGGACGGACAACTTCTACGAGCAGTACTTC.

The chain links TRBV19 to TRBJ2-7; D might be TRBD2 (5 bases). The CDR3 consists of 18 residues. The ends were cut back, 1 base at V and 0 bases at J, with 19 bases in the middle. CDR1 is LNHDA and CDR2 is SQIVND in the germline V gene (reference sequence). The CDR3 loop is CASSIASGRSISSYEQYF. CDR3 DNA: TGTGCCAGTAGTATAGCGAGCGGCCGTTCGATTTCCTCCTACGAGCAGTACTTC.

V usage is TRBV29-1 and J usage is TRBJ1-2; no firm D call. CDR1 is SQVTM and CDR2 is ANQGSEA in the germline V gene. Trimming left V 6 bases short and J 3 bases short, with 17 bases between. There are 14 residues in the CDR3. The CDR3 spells CSVAPGAGDYGYTF. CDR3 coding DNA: TGCAGCGTCGCCCCCGGTGCAGGCGACTATGGCTACACCTTC.

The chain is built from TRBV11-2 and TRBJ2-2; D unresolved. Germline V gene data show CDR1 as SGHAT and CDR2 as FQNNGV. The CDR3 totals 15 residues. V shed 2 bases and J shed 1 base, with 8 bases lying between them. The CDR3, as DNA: TGTGCCAGCAGCTTAAATCAGGAGAACACCGGGGAGCTGTTTTTT. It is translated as CASSLNQENTGELFF.

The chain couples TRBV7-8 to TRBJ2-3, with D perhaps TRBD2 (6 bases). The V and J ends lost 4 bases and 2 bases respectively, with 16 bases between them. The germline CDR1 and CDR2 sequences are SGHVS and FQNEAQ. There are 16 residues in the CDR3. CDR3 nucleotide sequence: TGTGCCAGCAGCTGGGGGACTTCATTCGTCACAGATACGCAGTATTTT. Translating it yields CASSWGTSFVTDTQYF.

For the CDR3, the DNA is TGTGCCAGCAGCTTAAATGGCAGGGGAACAGATACGCAGTATTTT. Translation: CASSLNGRGTDTQYF. The rearrangement joins TRBV7-3 to TRBJ2-3; possible D gene TRBD1, 6 bases. This CDR3 comprises 15 residues. Germline V lookup: CDR1 SGHTA, CDR2 FQGTGA. Deletions cut 1 base from V and 3 bases from J, with 11 bases between.

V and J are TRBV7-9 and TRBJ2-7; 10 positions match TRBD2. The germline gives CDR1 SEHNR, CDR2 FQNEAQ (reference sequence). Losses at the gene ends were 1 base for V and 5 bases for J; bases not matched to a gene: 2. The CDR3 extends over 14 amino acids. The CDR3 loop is CASSLGGLANEQYF. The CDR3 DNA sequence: TGTGCCAGCAGCTTAGGGGGACTAGCGAACGAGCAGTACTTC.

CDR3 DNA: TGTGCCAGCAGTTACTCCGCCCAGCGGGGCCCAGATACGCAGTATTTT. Protein: CASSYSAQRGPDTQYF. The chain joins TRBV6-5 to TRBJ2-3, with 7 bases fitting TRBD2. The ends lost 0 bases at V and 4 bases at J; junction bases unmatched: 7. CDR1 MNHEY and CDR2 SVGAGI come from the germline V gene. This CDR3 region has 16 residues.

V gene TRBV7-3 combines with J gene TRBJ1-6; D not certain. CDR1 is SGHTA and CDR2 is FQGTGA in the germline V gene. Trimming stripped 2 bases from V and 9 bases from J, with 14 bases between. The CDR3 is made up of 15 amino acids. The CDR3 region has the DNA TGTGCCAGCAGCTTAGGAGGGCCAGGAGGTTCACCCCTCCACTTT. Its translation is CASSLGGPGGSPLHF.

The CDR3 DNA follows: TGTGCTAGTGCCCTGGGGGCCAGAAACTATGGCTACACCTTC. Translation gives CASALGARNYGYTF. The chain joins TRBV12-5 to TRBJ1-2; possible D gene TRBD1, 6 bases. CDR1 is LGHNT, CDR2 FRNRAP, per germline. This CDR3 spans 14 amino acids. Trimming left V 7 bases short and J 2 bases short, with 14 bases between. Full variable domain (missing parts from reference TRBV12-5 and TRBJ1-2): DARVTQTPRHKVTEMGQEVTMRCQPILGHNTVFWYRQTMMQGLELLAYFRNRAPLDDSGMPKDRFSAEMPDATLATLKIQPSEPRDSAVYFCASALGARNYGYTFGSGTRLTVV.

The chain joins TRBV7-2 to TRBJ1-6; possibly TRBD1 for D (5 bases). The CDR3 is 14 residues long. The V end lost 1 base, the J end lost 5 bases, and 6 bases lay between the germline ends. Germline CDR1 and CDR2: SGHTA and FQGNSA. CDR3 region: CASSLVGDNSPLHF. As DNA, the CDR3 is TGTGCCAGCAGCTTAGTAGGGGATAATTCACCCCTCCACTTT.

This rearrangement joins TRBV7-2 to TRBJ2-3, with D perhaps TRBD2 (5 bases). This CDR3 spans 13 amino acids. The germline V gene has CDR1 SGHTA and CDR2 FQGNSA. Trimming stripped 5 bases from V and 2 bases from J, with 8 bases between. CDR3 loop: CASSRGPTDTQYF. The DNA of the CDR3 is TGTGCCAGCAGCCGAGGGCCCACAGATACGCAGTATTTT.

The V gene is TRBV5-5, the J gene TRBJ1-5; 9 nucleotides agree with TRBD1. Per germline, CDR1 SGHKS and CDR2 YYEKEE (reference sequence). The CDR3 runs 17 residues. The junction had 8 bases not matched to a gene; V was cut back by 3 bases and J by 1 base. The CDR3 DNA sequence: TGTGCCAGCAGCTCCGGGACAGGGATTAGAAGCAATCAGCCCCAGCATTTT. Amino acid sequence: CASSSGTGIRSNQPQHF.

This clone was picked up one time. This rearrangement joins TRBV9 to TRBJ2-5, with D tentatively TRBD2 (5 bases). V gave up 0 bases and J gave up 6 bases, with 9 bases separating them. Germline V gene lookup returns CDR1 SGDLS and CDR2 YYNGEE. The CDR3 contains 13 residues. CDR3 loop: CASSVAGVQTQYF. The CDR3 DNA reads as TGTGCCAGCAGCGTAGCCGGGGTACAGACCCAGTACTTC.

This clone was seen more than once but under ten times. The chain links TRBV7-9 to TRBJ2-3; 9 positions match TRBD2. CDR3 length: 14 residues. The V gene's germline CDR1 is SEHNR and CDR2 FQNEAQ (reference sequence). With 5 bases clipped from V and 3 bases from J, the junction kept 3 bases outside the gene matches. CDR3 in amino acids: CASSGAGGTDTQYF. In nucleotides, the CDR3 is TGTGCCAGCAGCGGTGCGGGGGGGACAGATACGCAGTATTTT.

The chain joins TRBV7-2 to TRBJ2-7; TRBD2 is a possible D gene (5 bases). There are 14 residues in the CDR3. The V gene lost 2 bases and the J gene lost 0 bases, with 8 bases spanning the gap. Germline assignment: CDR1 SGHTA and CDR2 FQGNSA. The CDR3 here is CASSLTRSSYEQYF. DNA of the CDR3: TGTGCCAGCAGCTTAACTAGGAGCTCCTACGAGCAGTACTTC.

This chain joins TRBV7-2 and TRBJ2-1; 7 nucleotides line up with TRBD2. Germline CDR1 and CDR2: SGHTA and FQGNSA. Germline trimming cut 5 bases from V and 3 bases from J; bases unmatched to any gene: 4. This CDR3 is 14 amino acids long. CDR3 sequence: CASSPGGVYNEQFF. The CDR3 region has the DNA TGTGCCAGCAGCCCTGGGGGGGTCTACAATGAGCAGTTCTTC.

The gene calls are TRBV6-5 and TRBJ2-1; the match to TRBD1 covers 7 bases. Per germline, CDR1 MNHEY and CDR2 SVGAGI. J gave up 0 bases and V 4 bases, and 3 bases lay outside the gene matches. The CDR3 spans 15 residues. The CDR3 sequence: CASSWTGSSYNEQFF. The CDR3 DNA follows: TGTGCCAGCAGTTGGACAGGTTCCTCCTACAATGAGCAGTTCTTC.

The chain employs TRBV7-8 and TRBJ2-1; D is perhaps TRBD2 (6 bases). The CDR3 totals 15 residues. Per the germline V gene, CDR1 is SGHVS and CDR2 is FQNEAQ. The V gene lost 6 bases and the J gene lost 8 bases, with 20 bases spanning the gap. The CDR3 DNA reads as TGTGCCAGCAGTCCCGAGGAGGGTTTATCGGATGAGCAGTTCTTC. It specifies CASSPEEGLSDEQFF.

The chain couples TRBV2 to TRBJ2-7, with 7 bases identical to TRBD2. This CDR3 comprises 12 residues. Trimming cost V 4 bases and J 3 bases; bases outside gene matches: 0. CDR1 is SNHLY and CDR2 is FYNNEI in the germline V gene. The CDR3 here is CASSGGGYEQYF. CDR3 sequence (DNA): TGTGCCAGCAGTGGGGGGGGCTACGAGCAGTACTTC.

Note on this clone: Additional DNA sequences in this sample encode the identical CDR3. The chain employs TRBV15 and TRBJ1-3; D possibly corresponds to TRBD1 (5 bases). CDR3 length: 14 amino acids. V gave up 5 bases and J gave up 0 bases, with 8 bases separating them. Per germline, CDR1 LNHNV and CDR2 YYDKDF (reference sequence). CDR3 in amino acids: CATSPDISGNTIYF. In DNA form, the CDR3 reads TGTGCCACCAGCCCGGACATCTCTGGAAACACCATATATTTT.

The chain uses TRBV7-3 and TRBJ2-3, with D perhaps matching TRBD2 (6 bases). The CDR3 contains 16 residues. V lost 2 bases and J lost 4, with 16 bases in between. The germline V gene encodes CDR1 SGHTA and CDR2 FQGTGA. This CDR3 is CASSLGSGGLADTQYF. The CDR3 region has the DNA TGTGCCAGCAGCTTAGGGAGTGGGGGGTTGGCAGATACGCAGTATTTT.

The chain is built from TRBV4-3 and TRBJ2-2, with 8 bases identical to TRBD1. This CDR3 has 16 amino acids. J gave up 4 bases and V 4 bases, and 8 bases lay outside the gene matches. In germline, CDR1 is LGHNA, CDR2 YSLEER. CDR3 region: CASSRGTGYTTGELFF. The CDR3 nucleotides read TGCGCCAGCAGCCGAGGGACAGGTTATACCACCGGGGAGCTGTTTTTT.